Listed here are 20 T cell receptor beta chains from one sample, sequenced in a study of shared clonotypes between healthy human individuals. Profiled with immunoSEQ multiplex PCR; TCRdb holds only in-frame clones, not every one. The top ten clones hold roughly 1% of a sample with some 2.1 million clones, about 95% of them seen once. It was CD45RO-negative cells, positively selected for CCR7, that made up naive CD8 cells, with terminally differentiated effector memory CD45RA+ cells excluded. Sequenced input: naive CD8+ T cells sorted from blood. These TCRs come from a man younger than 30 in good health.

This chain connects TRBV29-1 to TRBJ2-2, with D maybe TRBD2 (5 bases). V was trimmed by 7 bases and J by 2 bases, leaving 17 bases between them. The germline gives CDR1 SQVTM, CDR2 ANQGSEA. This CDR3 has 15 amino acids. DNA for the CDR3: TGCAGCGGTTGGGGAGCGAGCGGCAACACCGGGGAGCTGTTTTTT. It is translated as CSGWGASGNTGELFF.

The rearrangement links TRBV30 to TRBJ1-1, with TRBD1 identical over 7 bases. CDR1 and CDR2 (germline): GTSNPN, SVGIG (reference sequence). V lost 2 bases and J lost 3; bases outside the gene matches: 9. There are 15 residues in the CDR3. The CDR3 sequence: CAWSTAGQFYTEAFF. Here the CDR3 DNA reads TGTGCCTGGAGTACAGCGGGACAGTTCTACACTGAAGCTTTCTTT.

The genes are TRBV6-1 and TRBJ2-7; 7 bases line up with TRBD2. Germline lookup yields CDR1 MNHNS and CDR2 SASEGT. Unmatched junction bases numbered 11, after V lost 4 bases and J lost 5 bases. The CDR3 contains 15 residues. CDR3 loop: CASSGSGGVWDEQYF. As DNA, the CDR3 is TGTGCCAGCAGTGGCAGTGGGGGGGTCTGGGACGAGCAGTACTTC.

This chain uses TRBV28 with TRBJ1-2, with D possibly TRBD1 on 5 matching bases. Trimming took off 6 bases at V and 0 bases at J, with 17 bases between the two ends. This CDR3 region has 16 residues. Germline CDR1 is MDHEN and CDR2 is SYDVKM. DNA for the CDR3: TGTGCCAGCAGGCCCGGACAAGGTCTAGCTAACTATGGCTACACCTTC. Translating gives CASRPGQGLANYGYTF.

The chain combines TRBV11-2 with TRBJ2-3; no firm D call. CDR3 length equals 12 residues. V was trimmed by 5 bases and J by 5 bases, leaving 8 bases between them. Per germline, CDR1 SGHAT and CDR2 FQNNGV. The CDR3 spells CASSHLGDTQYF. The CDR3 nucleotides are TGTGCCAGCAGCCACCTCGGAGATACGCAGTATTTT. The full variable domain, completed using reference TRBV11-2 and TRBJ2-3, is EAGVAQSPRYKIIEKRQSVAFWCNPISGHATLYWYQQILGQGPKLLIQFQNNGVVDDSQLPKDRFSAERLKGVDSTLKIQPAKLEDSAVYLCASSHLGDTQYFGPGTRLTVL.

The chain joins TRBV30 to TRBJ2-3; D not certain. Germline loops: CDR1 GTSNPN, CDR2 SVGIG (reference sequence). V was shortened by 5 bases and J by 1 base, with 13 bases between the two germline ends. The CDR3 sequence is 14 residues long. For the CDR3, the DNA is TGTGCCTGGGAGAACTTGAAGGGCACAGATACGCAGTATTTT. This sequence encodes CAWENLKGTDTQYF.

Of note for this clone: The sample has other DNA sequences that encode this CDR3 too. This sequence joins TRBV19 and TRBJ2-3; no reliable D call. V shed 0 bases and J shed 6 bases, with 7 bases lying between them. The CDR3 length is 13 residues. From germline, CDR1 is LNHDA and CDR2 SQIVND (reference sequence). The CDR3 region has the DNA TGTGCCAGTAGTATAGATGGAGAGGATACGCAGTATTTT. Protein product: CASSIDGEDTQYF.

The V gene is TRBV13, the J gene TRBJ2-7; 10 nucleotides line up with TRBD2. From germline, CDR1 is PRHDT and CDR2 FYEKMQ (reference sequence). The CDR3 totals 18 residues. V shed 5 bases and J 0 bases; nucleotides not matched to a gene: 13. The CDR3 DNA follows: TGTGCCAGCAGCCCCGGAGGAGCGGGGGGGCAGGGCTCCTACGAGCAGTACTTC. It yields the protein CASSPGGAGGQGSYEQYF.

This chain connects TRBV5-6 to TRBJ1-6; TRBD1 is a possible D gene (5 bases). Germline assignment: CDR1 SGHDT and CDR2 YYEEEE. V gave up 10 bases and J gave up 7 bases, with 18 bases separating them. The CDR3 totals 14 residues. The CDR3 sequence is CAATTGTGNSPLHF. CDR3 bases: TGTGCCGCCACAACCGGGACGGGAAATTCACCCCTCCACTTT.

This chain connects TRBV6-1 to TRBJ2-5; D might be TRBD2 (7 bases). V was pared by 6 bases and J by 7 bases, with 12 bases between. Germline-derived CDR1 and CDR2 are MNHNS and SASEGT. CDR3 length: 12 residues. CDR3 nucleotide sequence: TGTGCCAGCAGCAGGGGCGGGGGGACCCAGTACTTC. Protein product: CASSRGGGTQYF.

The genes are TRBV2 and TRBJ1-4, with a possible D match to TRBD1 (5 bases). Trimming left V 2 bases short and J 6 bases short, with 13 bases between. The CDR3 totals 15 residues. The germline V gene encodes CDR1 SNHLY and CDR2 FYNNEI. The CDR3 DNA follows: TGTGCCAGCAGTGAACAGGGTCCCCTTGATGAAAAACTGTTTTTT. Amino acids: CASSEQGPLDEKLFF.

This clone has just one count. The CDR3 here is CASTHRLNNEQFF. The CDR3 nucleotides are TGTGCCAGCACCCATCGGCTAAACAATGAGCAGTTCTTC. This chain joins TRBV6-6 and TRBJ2-1; D uncertain. V lost 7 bases, J lost 5 bases, and 12 bases lay in between. CDR1 is MNHNY and CDR2 is SVGAGI in the germline V gene (reference sequence). The CDR3 has 13 amino acids.

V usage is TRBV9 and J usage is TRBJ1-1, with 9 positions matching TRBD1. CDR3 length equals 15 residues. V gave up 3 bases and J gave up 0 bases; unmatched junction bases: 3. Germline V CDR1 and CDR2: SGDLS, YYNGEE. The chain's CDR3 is CASSGQGDMNTEAFF. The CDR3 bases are TGTGCCAGCAGCGGACAGGGGGATATGAACACTGAAGCTTTCTTT.

The DNA for the CDR3 is TGTGCCAGCAGTTACCCTCGCCAAACCGGGACCTTGCGGAATAGCAATCAGCCCCAGCATTTT. This sequence encodes CASSYPRQTGTLRNSNQPQHF. This chain uses TRBV6-7 with TRBJ1-5, with D tentatively TRBD1 (5 bases). TRBV6-7 is reported as an ORF; its role is uncertain. This CDR3 has 21 residues. V was pared by 2 bases and J by 0 bases, with 26 bases between.

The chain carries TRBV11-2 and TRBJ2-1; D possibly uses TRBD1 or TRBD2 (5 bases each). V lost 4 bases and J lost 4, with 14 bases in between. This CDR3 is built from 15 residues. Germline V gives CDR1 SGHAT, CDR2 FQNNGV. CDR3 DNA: TGTGCCAGCAGCTGGGACGGAGGTTCATACAATGAGCAGTTCTTC. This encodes CASSWDGGSYNEQFF.

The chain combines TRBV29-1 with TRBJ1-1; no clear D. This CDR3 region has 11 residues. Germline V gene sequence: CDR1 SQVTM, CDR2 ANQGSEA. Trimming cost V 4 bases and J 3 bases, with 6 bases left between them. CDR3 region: CSVGPDTEAFF. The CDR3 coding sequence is TGCAGCGTTGGGCCGGACACTGAAGCTTTCTTT.

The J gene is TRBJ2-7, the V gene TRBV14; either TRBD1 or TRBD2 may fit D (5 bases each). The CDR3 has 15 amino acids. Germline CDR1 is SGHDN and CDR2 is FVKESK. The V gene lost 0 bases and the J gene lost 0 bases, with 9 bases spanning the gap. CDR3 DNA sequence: TGTGCCAGCAGCCAAGATGAGGGGATCTCCTACGAGCAGTACTTC. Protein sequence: CASSQDEGISYEQYF.

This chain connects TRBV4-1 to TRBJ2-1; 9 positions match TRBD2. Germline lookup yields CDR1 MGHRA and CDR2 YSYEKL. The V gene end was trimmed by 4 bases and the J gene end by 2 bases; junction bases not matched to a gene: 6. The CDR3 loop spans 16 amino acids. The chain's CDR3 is CASSRKTSGTYNEQFF. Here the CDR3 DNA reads TGCGCCAGCAGCCGGAAGACTAGCGGTACCTACAATGAGCAGTTCTTC.

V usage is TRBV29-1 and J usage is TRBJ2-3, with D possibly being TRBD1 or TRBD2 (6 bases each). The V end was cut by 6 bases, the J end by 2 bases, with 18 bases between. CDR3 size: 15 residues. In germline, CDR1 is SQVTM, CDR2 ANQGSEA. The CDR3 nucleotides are TGCAGCGTCTCGGGTGAGGAGGGACACACAGATACGCAGTATTTT. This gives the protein CSVSGEEGHTDTQYF.

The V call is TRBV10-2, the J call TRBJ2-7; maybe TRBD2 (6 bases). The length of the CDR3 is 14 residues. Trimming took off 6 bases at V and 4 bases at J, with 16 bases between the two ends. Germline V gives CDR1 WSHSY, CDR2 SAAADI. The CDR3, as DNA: TGCGCCAGCAGCCCTACCGGGACTTCTTACGAGCAGTACTTC. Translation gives CASSPTGTSYEQYF.